The 12 T cell receptor beta chains below come from one sample, sequenced in a study of CD8 T cells in Susac syndrome. Random hexamers were used to reverse transcribe 0.5 to 1 ug of RNA. MiXCR, run by TCRdb on the immunoSEQ multiplex PCR reads, gives a single entry per CDR3 protein. The data hold about 150,000 distinct CDR3 sequences, with nearly 97% observed a single time. The sample consisted of CD8+ T cells from PBMCs. The origin of the receptors is a human donor with multiple sclerosis.

The chain combines TRBV27 with TRBJ1-6, with D possibly TRBD1 on 6 matching bases. Germline CDR1 is MNHEY and CDR2 is SMNVEV (reference sequence). There are 15 residues in the CDR3. The V and J ends lost 6 bases and 0 bases respectively, with 9 bases between them. The CDR3 region has the DNA TGTGCCAGCAGGGACAGTCGCTCCTATAATTCACCCCTCCACTTT. The encoded protein is CASRDSRSYNSPLHF.

The rearrangement links TRBV4-1 to TRBJ2-2; D gene uncertain. The germline V and J ends were trimmed by 1 base and 6 bases, with 6 bases remaining between them. This CDR3 is 13 amino acids long. Germline V gene data show CDR1 as MGHRA and CDR2 as YSYEKL. The CDR3 region has the DNA TGCGCCAGCAGCCAAGGCCCTTCCGGGGAGCTGTTTTTT. Encoded protein: CASSQGPSGELFF.

V gene TRBV14 combines with J gene TRBJ2-7; D gene unclear. Germline V gene sequence: CDR1 SGHDN, CDR2 FVKESK. The ends were cut back, 3 bases at V and 3 bases at J, with 12 bases in the middle. This CDR3 spans 14 amino acids. CDR3 sequence (DNA): TGTGCCAGCAGCCACAGTGAGTTTTTCTACGAGCAGTACGTC. Translation: CASSHSEFFYEQYV.

This sequence joins TRBV3-1 and TRBJ2-7; TRBD2 might be the D (6 bases). Trimming removed 8 bases at V and 5 bases at J, with 10 bases between. The CDR3 totals 11 residues. Germline CDR1 and CDR2: LGHDT and YNNKEL (reference sequence). CDR3 DNA sequence: TGTGCCAGCGGGACTGCCGACGAGCAGTACTTC. Residues: CASGTADEQYF.

The sample holds one count of this clonotype. The chain has TRBV13 and TRBJ1-6, with a possible D match to TRBD1 (5 bases). This CDR3 is built from 14 residues. The germline V gene has CDR1 PRHDT and CDR2 FYEKMQ (reference sequence). V was cut by 5 bases and J by 15 bases, with 20 bases left in between. The CDR3: CASSARDGRQLLHF. The CDR3 DNA reads as TGTGCCAGCAGCGCCCGGGACGGAAGACAGCTCCTCCACTTT.

J is TRBJ2-1 and V is TRBV30; the match to TRBD1 covers 7 bases. The CDR3 extends over 16 amino acids. Trimming at V came to 2 bases and at J to 2 bases, leaving 9 bases not matched to a gene. The germline V gene has CDR1 GTSNPN and CDR2 SVGIG (reference sequence). The CDR3 reads CAWSHRLGQTYNEQFF. CDR3 DNA: TGTGCCTGGAGTCACAGATTGGGACAGACCTACAATGAGCAGTTCTTC.

The chain combines TRBV12-3 or TRBV12-4 with TRBJ1-2, with D unclear. V lost 2 bases, J lost 7 bases, and 14 bases lay in between. The CDR3 has 14 amino acids. The CDR3 DNA reads as TGTGCCAGCAGTTTACGCCAGAGCCATGGTGGCTACACCTTC. It translates to CASSLRQSHGGYTF.

This clonotype was detected only a few times. V gene TRBV11-3 combines with J gene TRBJ2-1, with D uncertain. Trimming took off 1 base at V and 5 bases at J, with 12 bases between the two ends. CDR3 length equals 15 residues. The germline V gene encodes CDR1 SGHNT and CDR2 YENEEA. The DNA of the CDR3 is TGTGCCAGCAGCTTAGGGTCTGCAGCCAACAATGAGCAGTTCTTC. Its translation is CASSLGSAANNEQFF.

J is TRBJ2-5 and V is TRBV6-1; D gene unclear. Trimming took off 7 bases at V and 7 bases at J, with 22 bases between the two ends. CDR1 and CDR2 from the germline V gene are MNHNS and SASEGT. The CDR3 length is 15 residues. Written as DNA, the CDR3 is TGTGCCAGCACCACCCGAACAGAGGCCTGGGGGACCCAGTACTTC. It specifies CASTTRTEAWGTQYF.

The V call is TRBV15, the J call TRBJ2-1; D remains unclear. The CDR3 covers 13 residues. V lost 9 bases to trimming and J lost 7 bases, with 16 bases between them. CDR1 is LNHNV, CDR2 YYDKDF, per germline (reference sequence). The CDR3 loop reads CATETSPRNEQFF. For the CDR3, the DNA is TGTGCCACTGAAACCAGCCCGCGGAATGAGCAGTTCTTC. Together with reference TRBV15 and TRBJ2-1, the CDR3 gives the full variable domain: DAMVIQNPRYQVTQFGKPVTLSCSQTLNHNVMYWYQQKSSQAPKLLFHYYDKDFNNEADTPDNFQSRRPNTSFCFLDIRSPGLGDTAMYLCATETSPRNEQFFGPGTRLTVL.

V is TRBV11-2 and J is TRBJ2-1; D unresolved. The V gene lost 7 bases and the J gene lost 3 bases, with 16 bases spanning the gap. Germline CDR1 SGHAT, CDR2 FQNNGV. This CDR3 spans 15 amino acids. DNA of the CDR3: TGTGCCAGCAACCCAATCAAGGGCGGCTACAATGAGCAGTTCTTC. Translated, it gives CASNPIKGGYNEQFF.

This chain uses TRBV29-1 with TRBJ2-7, with TRBD2 as a possible D gene (6 bases). The CDR3 is made up of 11 amino acids. Germline V gives CDR1 SQVTM, CDR2 ANQGSEA. Trimming removed 6 bases at V and 6 bases at J, with 12 bases between. The CDR3 region has the DNA TGCAGCGTCGAGGTGGAGGGCGAGCAGTACGTC. Protein: CSVEVEGEQYV.